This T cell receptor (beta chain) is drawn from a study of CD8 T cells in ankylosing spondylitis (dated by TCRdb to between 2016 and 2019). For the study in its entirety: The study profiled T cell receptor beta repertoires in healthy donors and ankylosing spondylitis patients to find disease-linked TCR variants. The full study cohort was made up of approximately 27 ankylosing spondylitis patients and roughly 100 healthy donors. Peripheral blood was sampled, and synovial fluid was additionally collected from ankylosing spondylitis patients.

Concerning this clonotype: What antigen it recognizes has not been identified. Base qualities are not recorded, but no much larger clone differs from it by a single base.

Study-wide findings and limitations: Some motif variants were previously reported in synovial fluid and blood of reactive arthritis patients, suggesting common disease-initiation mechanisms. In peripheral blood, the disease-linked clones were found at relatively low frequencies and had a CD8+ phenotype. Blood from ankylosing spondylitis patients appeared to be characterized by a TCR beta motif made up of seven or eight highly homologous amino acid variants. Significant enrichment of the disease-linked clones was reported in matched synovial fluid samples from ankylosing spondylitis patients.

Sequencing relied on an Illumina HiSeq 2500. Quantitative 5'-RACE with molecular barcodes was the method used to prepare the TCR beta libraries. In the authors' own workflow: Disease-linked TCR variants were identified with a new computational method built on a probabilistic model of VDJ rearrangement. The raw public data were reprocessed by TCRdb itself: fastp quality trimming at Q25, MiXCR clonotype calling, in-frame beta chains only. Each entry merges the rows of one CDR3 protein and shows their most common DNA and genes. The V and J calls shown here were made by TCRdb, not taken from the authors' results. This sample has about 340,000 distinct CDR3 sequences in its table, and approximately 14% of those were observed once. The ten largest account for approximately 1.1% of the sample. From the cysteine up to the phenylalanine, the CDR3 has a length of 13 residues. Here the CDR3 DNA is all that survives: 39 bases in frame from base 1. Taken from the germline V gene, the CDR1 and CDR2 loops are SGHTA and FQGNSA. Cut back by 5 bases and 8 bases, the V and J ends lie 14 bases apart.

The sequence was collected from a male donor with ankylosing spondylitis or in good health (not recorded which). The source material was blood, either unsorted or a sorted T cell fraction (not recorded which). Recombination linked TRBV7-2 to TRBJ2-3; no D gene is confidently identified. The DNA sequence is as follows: TGTGCCAGCAGCCCTACCCTAGACGGTACGCAGTATTTT. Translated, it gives CASSPTLDGTQYF.